The 32 T cell receptor beta chains below come from one sample, sequenced in a study of T cell responses to AZD1222 COVID-19 vaccine. Assay: immunoSEQ multiplex PCR; the TCRdb copy retains only in-frame clones and omits some. This sample has about 120,000 clones; approximately 91% occur once, and the top ten carry 2.4%. The sample in question was peripheral blood, obtained on day 0 of AZD1222 vaccination. Receptor source: an adult in good health.

The chain carries TRBV21-1 and TRBJ1-4. TRBV21-1 is shown as a pseudogene. There are 15 residues in the CDR3. The CDR3 nucleotides read TGTGCCAGCAGCAAAGGTCGGGGGCCGAATGAAAAACTGTTTTTT. Its translation: CASSKGRGPNEKLFF.

This chain connects TRBV7-6 to TRBJ2-2; a possible D gene is TRBD2 (5 bases). Germline V CDR1 and CDR2: SGHVS, FNYEAQ. The V gene lost 3 bases and the J gene lost 3 bases, with 14 bases spanning the gap. CDR3 length: 16 residues. The CDR3 sequence is CASSLGSGIDTGELFF. As DNA, the CDR3 is TGTGCCAGCAGCTTGGGCTCCGGGATCGACACCGGGGAGCTGTTTTTT. The whole variable domain, filled in from reference TRBV7-6 and TRBJ2-2, reads GAGVSQSPRYKVTKRGQDVALRCDPISGHVSLYWYRQALGQGPEFLTYFNYEAQQDKSGLPNDRFSAERPEGSISTLTIQRTEQRDSAMYRCASSLGSGIDTGELFFGEGSRLTVL.

This clone has a single count. The rearrangement joins TRBV15 to TRBJ2-1, with D perhaps TRBD1 (5 bases). V was clipped by 0 bases and J by 8 bases, with 11 bases between them. CDR1 LNHNV and CDR2 YYDKDF come from the germline V gene (reference sequence). The CDR3 loop spans 14 amino acids. CDR3 region: CATSRDRKGDEQFF. The CDR3 DNA is TGTGCCACCAGCAGAGATCGTAAAGGGGATGAGCAGTTCTTC.

The rearrangement joins TRBV5-1 to TRBJ1-3; possibly TRBD1 for D (5 bases). The CDR3 extends over 15 amino acids. CDR1 and CDR2 (germline): SGHRS, YFSETQ. V was pared by 7 bases and J by 0 bases, with 14 bases between. This CDR3 reads CASANGGSSGNTIYF. In DNA form, the CDR3 reads TGCGCCAGCGCAAATGGGGGGAGCTCTGGAAACACCATATATTTT.

The chain carries TRBV5-6 and TRBJ2-7; 12 nucleotides align to TRBD2. This CDR3 contains 16 residues. Trimming took 2 bases from V and 5 from J; bases not matched to a gene: 8. Per germline, CDR1 SGHDT and CDR2 YYEEEE. CDR3 DNA: TGTGCCAGCAGCTTTTTGACTAGCGGGAGAAATGACGAGCAGTACTTC. Translating it yields CASSFLTSGRNDEQYF.

The chain couples TRBV29-1 to TRBJ1-1; possible D gene TRBD1, 6 bases. The CDR3 extends over 13 amino acids. CDR1 and CDR2 from the germline V gene are SQVTM and ANQGSEA. Trimming took off 7 bases at V and 0 bases at J, with 12 bases between the two ends. The CDR3, as DNA: TGCAGCGCCTGGAGGGGGGTGAACACTGAAGCTTTCTTT. It translates to CSAWRGVNTEAFF. The entire variable domain, with the rest obtained from reference TRBV29-1 and TRBJ1-1, is as follows: SAVISQKPSRDICQRGTSLTIQCQVDSQVTMMFWYRQQPGQSLTLIATANQGSEATYESGFVIDKFPISRPNLTFSTLTVSNMSPEDSSIYLCSAWRGVNTEAFFGQGTRLTVV.

V and J are TRBV6-6 and TRBJ2-2; 7 bases align to TRBD1. V was pared by 2 bases and J by 0 bases, with 3 bases of the junction left unmatched. CDR3 size: 16 residues. Germline V gene lookup returns CDR1 MNHNY and CDR2 SVGAGI (reference sequence). This CDR3 is CASSYRQGTNTGELFF. CDR3 DNA: TGTGCCAGCAGTTACCGACAGGGAACGAACACCGGGGAGCTGTTTTTT.

This chain connects TRBV28 to TRBJ2-1; D call uncertain. Germline V gene sequence: CDR1 MDHEN, CDR2 SYDVKM. This CDR3 has 13 residues. Trimming cost V 7 bases and J 2 bases, with 9 bases left between them. The chain's CDR3 is CASMLLTYNEQFF. In DNA, the CDR3 is TGTGCCAGCATGTTGCTTACCTACAATGAGCAGTTCTTC. Combining the CDR3 with reference TRBV28 and TRBJ2-1 gives the whole variable domain DVKVTQSSRYLVKRTGEKVFLECVQDMDHENMFWYRQDPGLGLRLIYFSYDVKMKEKGDIPEGYSVSREKKERFSLILESASTNQTSMYLCASMLLTYNEQFFGPGTRLTVL.

This clone was detected only a few times. V gene TRBV6-2 or TRBV6-3 combines with J gene TRBJ2-1; 9 nucleotides match TRBD1. V was pared by 7 bases and J by 7 bases, with 11 bases of the junction left unmatched. The CDR3 totals 15 residues. Per germline, CDR1 MNHEY and CDR2 SVGEGT. The CDR3 region has the DNA TGTGCCAGCATCCCCCGGACAGGGGCTTGGAATGAGCAGTTCTTC. This sequence encodes CASIPRTGAWNEQFF.

The rearrangement links TRBV3-1 (or the pseudogene TRBV3-2) to TRBJ1-2; TRBD1 is a possible D gene (6 bases). The germline V gene encodes CDR1 LGHDT and CDR2 YNNKEL (reference sequence). Between the trimmed V and J ends, which lost 7 bases and 7 bases, there was a span of 19 bases. The CDR3 runs to 14 residues. The CDR3 nucleotides read TGTGCCAGCACCCAGATGGGGGCAGAGGCTGGCTACACCTTC. Its translation is CASTQMGAEAGYTF.

The V gene is TRBV28, the J gene TRBJ2-7; 7 bases are a match to TRBD2. V was pared by 6 bases and J by 7 bases, with 12 bases of the junction left unmatched. Germline CDR1 MDHEN, CDR2 SYDVKM. This CDR3 spans 14 amino acids. The CDR3 coding sequence is TGTGCCAGCAGGGAGGAGGGAGGGCCTAAAGAGCAGTACTTC. It is translated as CASREEGGPKEQYF.

The chain recombines TRBV5-1 with TRBJ2-7; D unclear. V lost 9 bases to trimming and J lost 0 bases, with 16 bases between them. The CDR3 is 14 residues long. Germline assignment: CDR1 SGHRS and CDR2 YFSETQ. The chain's CDR3 is CATKPGPVSYEQYF. In nucleotides, the CDR3 is TGCGCCACCAAACCCGGCCCGGTCTCCTACGAGCAGTACTTC.

This chain links TRBV28 with TRBJ2-3, with TRBD2 as a possible D gene (6 bases). Germline V CDR1 and CDR2: MDHEN, SYDVKM. The V end lost 8 bases, the J end lost 1 base, and 13 bases lay between the germline ends. This CDR3 has 14 residues. Written as DNA, the CDR3 is TGTGCCAGCGTTAGGGCGGGACGCACAGATACGCAGTATTTT. Translation gives CASVRAGRTDTQYF. Looking up the rest from reference TRBV28 and TRBJ2-3 gives the full variable domain: DVKVTQSSRYLVKRTGEKVFLECVQDMDHENMFWYRQDPGLGLRLIYFSYDVKMKEKGDIPEGYSVSREKKERFSLILESASTNQTSMYLCASVRAGRTDTQYFGPGTRLTVL.

This chain links TRBV27 with TRBJ1-6; 7 bases agree with TRBD1. After removal of 4 bases from V and 4 bases from J, the junction contained 7 bases not matched to a gene. The CDR3 totals 16 residues. The germline V gene has CDR1 MNHEY and CDR2 SMNVEV (reference sequence). The CDR3, as DNA: TGTGCCAGCAGTTCAATAAGGACAGGTTATAATTCACCCCTCCACTTT. It is translated as CASSSIRTGYNSPLHF.

This sequence joins TRBV19 and TRBJ1-2; unclear D gene. The germline V gene encodes CDR1 LNHDA and CDR2 SQIVND (reference sequence). Between the trimmed V and J ends, which lost 3 bases and 0 bases, there was a span of 5 bases. The CDR3 runs to 13 residues. CDR3 nucleotides: TGTGCCAGTAGTATTCCACCTAACTATGGCTACACCTTC. Amino acids: CASSIPPNYGYTF.

The CDR3 sequence: CSVPDSNEQFF. The CDR3, as DNA: TGCAGCGTCCCGGACAGCAATGAGCAGTTCTTC. This rearrangement joins TRBV29-1 to TRBJ2-1; tentative D call: TRBD1 (6 bases). Germline V gene data show CDR1 as SQVTM and CDR2 as ANQGSEA. The germline V and J ends were trimmed by 6 bases and 6 bases, with 9 bases remaining between them. CDR3 size: 11 residues.

As DNA, the CDR3 is TGCGCCAGCAGCGCAACGGGTGGGCCAGATACGCAGTATTTT. Encoded protein: CASSATGGPDTQYF. This chain connects TRBV5-1 to TRBJ2-3; D is unclear. The CDR3 is 14 amino acids. Germline V CDR1 and CDR2: SGHRS, YFSETQ. The ends were cut back, 4 bases at V and 4 bases at J, with 13 bases in the middle.

CDR3 DNA: TGTGCCAGCAGCTTTTCTACCGGGACAGCGGGACTAGCGGGTAGAAATGAGCAGTTCTTC. This translates into CASSFSTGTAGLAGRNEQFF. The chain is built from TRBV7-3 and TRBJ2-1; 12 nucleotides align to TRBD2. The CDR3 extends over 20 amino acids. The J segment lost 7 bases and the V segment lost 3 bases, leaving 19 bases of the junction unmatched. Germline-derived CDR1 and CDR2 are SGHTA and FQGTGA. Complete variable domain (other parts from reference TRBV7-3 and TRBJ2-1): GAGVSQTPSNKVTEKGKYVELRCDPISGHTALYWYRQSLGQGPEFLIYFQGTGAADDSGLPNDRFFAVRPEGSVSTLKIQRTERGDSAVYLCASSFSTGTAGLAGRNEQFFGPGTRLTVL.

This clone was seen a handful of times. This chain joins TRBV5-1 and TRBJ1-3, with 8 bases matching TRBD1. The junction had 3 bases not matched to a gene; V was cut back by 4 bases and J by 0 bases. There are 15 residues in the CDR3. Germline V lookup: CDR1 SGHRS, CDR2 YFSETQ. Here the CDR3 reads CASSRDRSSGNTIYF. In DNA, the CDR3 is TGCGCCAGCAGCCGGGACAGGTCCTCTGGAAACACCATATATTTT. The variable domain in full, completed from reference TRBV5-1 and TRBJ1-3, reads KAGVTQTPRYLIKTRGQQVTLSCSPISGHRSVSWYQQTPGQGLQFLFEYFSETQRNKGNFPGRFSGRQFSNSRSEMNVSTLELGDSALYLCASSRDRSSGNTIYFGEGSWLTVV.

This clone was seen more than once but under ten times. J is TRBJ2-1 and V is TRBV5-1; D call uncertain. The germline V and J ends were trimmed by 4 bases and 9 bases, with 14 bases remaining between them. The CDR3 totals 13 residues. CDR1 is SGHRS, CDR2 YFSETQ, per germline. As DNA, the CDR3 is TGCGCCAGCAGCCTCAGAGCAGAAGGTGAGCAGTTCTTC. Translated: CASSLRAEGEQFF.

The chain joins TRBV28 to TRBJ1-4, with D possibly TRBD1 on 5 matching bases. CDR3 size: 14 residues. Trimming removed 2 bases from V and 6 bases from J, with 10 bases in between. Germline CDR1 reads MDHEN; CDR2 reads SYDVKM. In DNA form, the CDR3 reads TGTGCCAGCAGTTTACGGCAGGGCTATGAAAAACTGTTTTTT. This codes for CASSLRQGYEKLFF.

This clone was detected only a few times. The chain links TRBV2 to TRBJ1-5, with TRBD1 as a possible D gene (6 bases). CDR3 length: 14 residues. With 2 bases removed from V and 5 bases from J, the gap between germline ends came to 10 bases. Germline assignment: CDR1 SNHLY and CDR2 FYNNEI. The CDR3, as DNA: TGTGCCAGCAGTGAATGGGGGCGGGATCAGCCCCAGCATTTT. Amino acid sequence: CASSEWGRDQPQHF. Using reference TRBV2 and TRBJ1-5 for the parts outside the CDR3, the full variable domain is EPEVTQTPSHQVTQMGQEVILRCVPISNHLYFYWYRQILGQKVEFLVSFYNNEISEKSEIFDDQFSVERPDGSNFTLKIRSTKLEDSAMYFCASSEWGRDQPQHFGDGTRLSIL.

The rearrangement uses TRBV19 and TRBJ2-3; the D gene is possibly TRBD2 (6 bases). The CDR3 runs to 13 residues. V gave up 3 bases and J gave up 6 bases, with 10 bases separating them. Germline V gene data show CDR1 as LNHDA and CDR2 as SQIVND (reference sequence). As DNA, the CDR3 is TGTGCCAGTAGTATTGGGGACTTTGATACGCAGTATTTT. Protein: CASSIGDFDTQYF. Based on the CDR3 plus reference TRBV19 and TRBJ2-3, the full variable domain is DGGITQSPKYLFRKEGQNVTLSCEQNLNHDAMYWYRQDPGQGLRLIYYSQIVNDFQKGDIAEGYSVSREKKESFPLTVTSAQKNPTAFYLCASSIGDFDTQYFGPGTRLTVL.

V usage is TRBV19 and J usage is TRBJ2-1; D ambiguous. The CDR3 extends over 14 amino acids. Germline CDR1 is LNHDA and CDR2 is SQIVND (reference sequence). Trimming shortened V by 4 bases and J by 5 bases, and 12 bases separated the two germline ends. The CDR3 loop is CASSTLGPHNEQFF. DNA for the CDR3: TGTGCCAGTAGTACCCTCGGGCCCCACAATGAGCAGTTCTTC.

The V and J genes are TRBV29-1 and TRBJ1-2, with TRBD1 as a possible D gene (5 bases). Germline V gene sequence: CDR1 SQVTM, CDR2 ANQGSEA. CDR3 size: 15 residues. V was shortened by 0 bases and J by 2 bases, with 13 bases between the two germline ends. CDR3 region: CSVEDRGEGNYGYTF. In DNA, the CDR3 is TGCAGCGTTGAAGATAGAGGGGAGGGGAACTATGGCTACACCTTC.

The rearrangement uses TRBV7-9 and TRBJ1-4; D call uncertain. The CDR3 has 15 amino acids. Germline lookup yields CDR1 SEHNR and CDR2 FQNEAQ (reference sequence). V was pared by 2 bases and J by 3 bases, with 10 bases between. The CDR3 region has the DNA TGTGCCAGCAGCTTATCCTCTTTGGCTAATGAAAAACTGTTTTTT. Amino acids: CASSLSSLANEKLFF.

The chain combines TRBV5-8 with TRBJ2-5; D unresolved. Germline CDR1 is SGHTS and CDR2 is YDEGEE. The V gene lost 0 bases and the J gene lost 7 bases, with 10 bases spanning the gap. The length of the CDR3 is 13 residues. The CDR3: CASSLAGLWTQYF. In nucleotides, the CDR3 is TGTGCCAGCAGCTTGGCGGGTCTATGGACCCAGTACTTC.

This clone was recorded at least ten times. CDR3 protein: CASSSLTDREGNTIYF. The CDR3 DNA follows: TGTGCCAGCAGTTCCCTAACAGACAGGGAAGGAAACACCATATATTTT. V usage is TRBV28 and J usage is TRBJ1-3; 7 bases agree with TRBD1. The germline CDR1 and CDR2 sequences are MDHEN and SYDVKM. The junction had 10 bases not matched to a gene; V was cut back by 4 bases and J by 4 bases. This CDR3 region has 16 residues. Full variable domain (rest looked up from reference TRBV28 and TRBJ1-3): DVKVTQSSRYLVKRTGEKVFLECVQDMDHENMFWYRQDPGLGLRLIYFSYDVKMKEKGDIPEGYSVSREKKERFSLILESASTNQTSMYLCASSSLTDREGNTIYFGEGSWLTVV.

This chain links TRBV5-6 with TRBJ2-7; 11 nucleotides line up with TRBD2. The V gene end was trimmed by 4 bases and the J gene end by 0 bases; junction bases not matched to a gene: 3. The CDR3 spans 15 residues. Per the germline V gene, CDR1 is SGHDT and CDR2 is YYEEEE. The CDR3, as DNA: TGTGCCAGCAGCCATACTAGCGGGAGCTCCTACGAGCAGTACTTC. Protein: CASSHTSGSSYEQYF.

The rearrangement joins TRBV5-1 to TRBJ2-2, with 13 bases identical to TRBD2. J gave up 6 bases and V 5 bases, and 4 bases lay outside the gene matches. Germline CDR1 SGHRS, CDR2 YFSETQ. The CDR3 contains 15 residues. The CDR3 nucleotides are TGCGCCAGCAGACCTGGACTAGCGGGAGCCGGGGAGCTGTTTTTT. It encodes CASRPGLAGAGELFF. The whole variable domain, filled in from reference TRBV5-1 and TRBJ2-2, reads KAGVTQTPRYLIKTRGQQVTLSCSPISGHRSVSWYQQTPGQGLQFLFEYFSETQRNKGNFPGRFSGRQFSNSRSEMNVSTLELGDSALYLCASRPGLAGAGELFFGEGSRLTVL.

In regard to this clone: The junction does not match germline at one end; this may be a read error. The CDR3 DNA reads as TGTGCCAGCAGAGCTCGGACAGGGCTGGACTTC. The encoded protein is CASRARTGLDF. The chain employs TRBV28 and TRBJ2-7, with 8 bases fitting TRBD1. Looked up from germline, CDR1 is MDHEN and CDR2 is SYDVKM. The CDR3 has 11 residues.

The chain combines TRBV5-6 with TRBJ1-5, with no clear D. Per the germline V gene, CDR1 is SGHDT and CDR2 is YYEEEE. V lost 4 bases and J 1 base, leaving 6 bases between the germline ends. The CDR3 totals 13 residues. CDR3 loop: CASSLASNQPQHF. Written as DNA, the CDR3 is TGTGCCAGCAGCCTCGCGAGCAATCAGCCCCAGCATTTT.